The entry below gives a single T cell receptor beta chain sequence along with its context. Its antigen is undetermined. The sample is drawn from a study of T cell responses to AZD1222 COVID-19 vaccine. Study-wide context: Recipients boosted at about 4 weeks or about 12 weeks are pooled. Study outcomes and limitations: Most donors were white British and more were female, and clonal diversity was possibly underestimated. The repertoires were collected only after the peak T cell response.

Clones were read by immunoSEQ multiplex PCR, and TCRdb kept only the in-frame ones, dropping some. The sample has approximately 100,000 clones, over 75% seen once. Germline CDR1 reads SNHLY; CDR2 reads FYNNEI. J was trimmed by 6 bases and V by 6 bases; bases with no gene match: 10. The CDR3 runs to 15 residues. The V gene is TRBV2, the J gene TRBJ2-1; 8 bases line up with TRBD2. The receptor's source is an adult in good health. The sequencing used peripheral blood, collected on day 0 of AZD1222 vaccination. CDR3 loop: CASRRPGLGSNEQFF. CDR3 bases: TGTGCCAGCAGGCGACCGGGACTAGGCAGCAATGAGCAGTTCTTC.